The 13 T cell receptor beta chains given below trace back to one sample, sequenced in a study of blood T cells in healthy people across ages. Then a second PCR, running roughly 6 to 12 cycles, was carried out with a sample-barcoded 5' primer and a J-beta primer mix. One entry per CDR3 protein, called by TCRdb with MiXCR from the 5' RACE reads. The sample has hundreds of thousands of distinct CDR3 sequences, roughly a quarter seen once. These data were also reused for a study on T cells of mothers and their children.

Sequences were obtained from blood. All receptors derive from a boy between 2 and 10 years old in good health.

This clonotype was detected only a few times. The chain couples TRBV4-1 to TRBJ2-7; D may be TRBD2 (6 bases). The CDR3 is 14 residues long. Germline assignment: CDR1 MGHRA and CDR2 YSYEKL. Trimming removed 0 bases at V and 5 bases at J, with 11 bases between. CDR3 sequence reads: CASSQDRGGNEQYF. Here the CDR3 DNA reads TGCGCCAGCAGCCAAGATCGCGGAGGGAACGAGCAGTACTTC.

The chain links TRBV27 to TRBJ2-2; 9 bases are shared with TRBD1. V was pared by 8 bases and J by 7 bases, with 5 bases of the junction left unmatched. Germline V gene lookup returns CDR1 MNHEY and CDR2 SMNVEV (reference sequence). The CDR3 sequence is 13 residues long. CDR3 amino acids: CASGTGKVGELFF. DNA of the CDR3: TGTGCCAGCGGGACAGGGAAGGTCGGGGAGCTGTTTTTT.

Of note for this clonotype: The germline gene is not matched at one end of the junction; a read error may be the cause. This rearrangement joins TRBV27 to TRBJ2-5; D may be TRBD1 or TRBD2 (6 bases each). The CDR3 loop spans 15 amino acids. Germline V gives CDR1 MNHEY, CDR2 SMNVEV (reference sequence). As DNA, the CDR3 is TGTGCCTGCAGTACCTATCAGGAGGGGGTTGAGACCCAGTACTTC. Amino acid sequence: CACSTYQEGVETQYF.

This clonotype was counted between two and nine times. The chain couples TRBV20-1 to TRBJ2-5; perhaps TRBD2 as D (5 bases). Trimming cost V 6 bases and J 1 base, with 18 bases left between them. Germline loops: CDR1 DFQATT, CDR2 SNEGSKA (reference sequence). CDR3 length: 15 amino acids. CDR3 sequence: CSADTGTAIQETQYF. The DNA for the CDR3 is TGCAGTGCGGATACGGGAACCGCAATCCAAGAGACCCAGTACTTC.

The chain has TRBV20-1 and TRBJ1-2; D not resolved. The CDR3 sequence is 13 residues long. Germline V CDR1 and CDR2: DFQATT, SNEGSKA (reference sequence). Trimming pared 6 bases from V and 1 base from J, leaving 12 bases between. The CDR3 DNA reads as TGCAGTGCCGCCGTACAGAATAACTATGGCTACACCTTC. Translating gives CSAAVQNNYGYTF.

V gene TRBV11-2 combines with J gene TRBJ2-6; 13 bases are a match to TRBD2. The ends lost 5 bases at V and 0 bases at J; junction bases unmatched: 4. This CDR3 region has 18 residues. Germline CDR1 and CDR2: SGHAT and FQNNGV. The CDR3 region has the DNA TGTGCCAGCAGCCAAGGACTAGCGGGAGCCTCTGGGGCCAACGTCCTGACTTTC. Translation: CASSQGLAGASGANVLTF. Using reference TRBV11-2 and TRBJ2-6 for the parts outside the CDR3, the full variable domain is EAGVAQSPRYKIIEKRQSVAFWCNPISGHATLYWYQQILGQGPKLLIQFQNNGVVDDSQLPKDRFSAERLKGVDSTLKIQPAKLEDSAVYLCASSQGLAGASGANVLTFGAGSRLTVL.

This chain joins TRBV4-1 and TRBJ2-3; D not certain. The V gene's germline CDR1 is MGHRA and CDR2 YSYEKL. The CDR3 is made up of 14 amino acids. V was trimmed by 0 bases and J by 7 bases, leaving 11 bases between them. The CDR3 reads CASSQETGVYTQYF. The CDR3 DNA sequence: TGCGCCAGCAGCCAAGAAACTGGGGTATATACGCAGTATTTT.

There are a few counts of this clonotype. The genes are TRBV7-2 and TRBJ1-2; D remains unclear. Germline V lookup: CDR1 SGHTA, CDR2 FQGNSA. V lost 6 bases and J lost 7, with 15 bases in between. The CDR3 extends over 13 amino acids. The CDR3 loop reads CASSPGREGGYTF. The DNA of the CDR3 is TGTGCCAGCAGTCCCGGGAGGGAAGGTGGCTACACCTTC.

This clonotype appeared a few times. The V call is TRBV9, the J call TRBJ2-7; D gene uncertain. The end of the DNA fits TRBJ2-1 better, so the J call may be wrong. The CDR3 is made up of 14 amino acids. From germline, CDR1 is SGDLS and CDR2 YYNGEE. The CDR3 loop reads CASSVVPETNEQFF. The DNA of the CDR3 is TGTGCCAGCAGCGTAGTCCCAGAAACTAATGAGCAGTTCTTC.

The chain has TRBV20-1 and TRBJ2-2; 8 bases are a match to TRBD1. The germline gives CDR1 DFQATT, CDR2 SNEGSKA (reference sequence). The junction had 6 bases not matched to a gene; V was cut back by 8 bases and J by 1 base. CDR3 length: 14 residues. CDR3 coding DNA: TGCAGTTTCAGGGGGCCTGGGAACACCGGGGAGCTGTTTTTT. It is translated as CSFRGPGNTGELFF.

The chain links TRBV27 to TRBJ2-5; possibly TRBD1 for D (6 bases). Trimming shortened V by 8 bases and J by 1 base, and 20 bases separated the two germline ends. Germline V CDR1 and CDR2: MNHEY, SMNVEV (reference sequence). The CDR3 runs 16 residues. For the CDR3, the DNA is TGTGCCAGCGGCAGGTTGAACAGACAGGCCCAAGAGACCCAGTACTTC. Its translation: CASGRLNRQAQETQYF.

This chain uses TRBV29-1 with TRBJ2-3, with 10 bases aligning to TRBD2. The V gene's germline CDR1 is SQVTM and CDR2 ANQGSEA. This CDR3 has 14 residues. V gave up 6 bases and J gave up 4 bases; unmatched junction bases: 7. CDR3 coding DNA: TGCAGCGTCTCTAGCGGGAGTTACGCAGATACGCAGTATTTT. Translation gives CSVSSGSYADTQYF.

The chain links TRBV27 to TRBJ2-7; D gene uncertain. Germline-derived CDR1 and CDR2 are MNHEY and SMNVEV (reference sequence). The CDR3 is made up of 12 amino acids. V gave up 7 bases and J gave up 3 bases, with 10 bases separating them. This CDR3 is CASNLVYYEQYF. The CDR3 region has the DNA TGTGCCAGCAACCTAGTCTACTACGAGCAGTACTTC.